This entry lists 15 T cell receptor beta chains sequenced from one sample in a study of molecular identifiers for immune sequencing clone quantification. TCRdb recomputed calls from the PCR reads with MiXCR, one row per CDR3 protein. The sample contains 490,000 or so distinct CDR3 sequences, 25% of which appear only once. Source material: naive CD8+ T cells from blood, with Jurkat cell RNA spiked in. The subset denotes: FACS-sorted CD8+CD4-CCR7+CD45RA+ naive T cells. These receptor sequences come from a human donor in good health. Some libraries in this study had Jurkat cell RNA spiked in.

Of note for this clonotype: The conserved final phenylalanine or tryptophan is absent from the CDR3, which likely points to a read error. J is TRBJ2-3 and V is TRBV7-6; the match to TRBD2 covers 12 bases. CDR1 and CDR2 from the germline V gene are SGHVS and FNYEAQ. The CDR3 has 17 residues. CDR3 DNA: TGTGGCAGCAGCAACAGACTAGCGGGGGAGAACACAGATACGCAGTATTTA. Protein sequence: CGSSNRLAGENTDTQYL.

This clonotype was seen ten or more times. V gene TRBV7-2 combines with J gene TRBJ1-1, with TRBD1 as a possible D gene (6 bases). V lost 6 bases to trimming and J lost 5 bases, with 22 bases between them. Per germline, CDR1 SGHTA and CDR2 FQGNSA. The CDR3 extends over 16 amino acids. CDR3 loop: CASRLGAVGGRTEAFF. In DNA form, the CDR3 reads TGTGCCAGCAGACTAGGGGCCGTCGGGGGCAGAACTGAAGCTTTCTTT.

This clonotype was observed a few times. The chain couples TRBV20-1 to TRBJ1-1; D is unclear. This CDR3 comprises 15 residues. Trimming left V 0 bases short and J 2 bases short, with 13 bases between. CDR1 DFQATT and CDR2 SNEGSKA come from the germline V gene (reference sequence). CDR3 nucleotide sequence: TGCAGTGCTAGAGATCCGTTGGGTCCTAACACTGAAGCTTTCTTT. As protein: CSARDPLGPNTEAFF.

This clonotype was counted a few times. The rearrangement joins TRBV7-6 to TRBJ2-1; no clear D gene. V gave up 1 base and J gave up 6 bases, with 16 bases separating them. This CDR3 has 16 amino acids. Germline assignment: CDR1 SGHVS and CDR2 FNYEAQ. In nucleotides, the CDR3 is TGTGCCAGCAGCTTAGAACCCCAACTGTTCAGCAATGAGCAGTTCTTC. It translates to CASSLEPQLFSNEQFF.

The rearrangement uses TRBV28 and TRBJ2-7; 9 nucleotides align to TRBD2. After removal of 6 bases from V and 2 bases from J, the junction contained 11 bases not matched to a gene. The V gene's germline CDR1 is MDHEN and CDR2 SYDVKM. This CDR3 contains 16 residues. The CDR3 loop is CASSSVAGGPPYEQYF. The CDR3 DNA is TGTGCCAGCAGCTCCGTGGCGGGAGGGCCTCCCTACGAGCAGTACTTC.

The chain employs TRBV19 and TRBJ2-3; the D gene is possibly TRBD2 (5 bases). Trimming pared 5 bases from V and 4 bases from J, leaving 16 bases between. The germline V gene has CDR1 LNHDA and CDR2 SQIVND (reference sequence). The CDR3 has 15 amino acids. CDR3 sequence (DNA): TGTGCCAGTAGTCCATTGGGGAGTTCCCCAGATACGCAGTATTTT. Encoded protein: CASSPLGSSPDTQYF.

This chain links TRBV9 with TRBJ2-7; D might be TRBD1 (6 bases). The germline V and J ends were trimmed by 3 bases and 4 bases, with 17 bases remaining between them. The CDR3 totals 15 residues. Germline CDR1 and CDR2: SGDLS and YYNGEE. For the CDR3, the DNA is TGTGCCAGCAGCGCCTTCGGGACACCCCTTTACGAGCAGTACTTC. Amino acid sequence: CASSAFGTPLYEQYF.

As concerns this clonotype: This is likely a read error, given that the CDR3 carries no conserved phenylalanine or tryptophan at its end. V gene TRBV30 combines with J gene TRBJ1-2; D is unclear. This CDR3 region has 11 residues. The ends were cut back, 1 base at V and 7 bases at J, with 7 bases in the middle. Germline V gives CDR1 GTSNPN, CDR2 SVGIG (reference sequence). The CDR3 sequence is CAWSEGRGYTL. Written as DNA, the CDR3 is TGTGCCTGGAGTGAAGGGCGTGGCTACACCTTA.

This clonotype turned up a few times. V gene TRBV6-1 combines with J gene TRBJ1-2, with a weak D call TRBD1 (6 bases). The CDR3 has 15 residues. Trimming removed 9 bases at V and 8 bases at J, with 25 bases between. The germline CDR1 and CDR2 sequences are MNHNS and SASEGT. CDR3 nucleotide sequence: TGTGCCAGTTACCCAGACAGGTTTGACGTTGGGGGCTACACCTTC. It specifies CASYPDRFDVGGYTF.

The chain links TRBV7-8 to TRBJ2-7; 14 nucleotides agree with TRBD2. With 11 bases clipped from V and 4 bases from J, the junction kept 22 bases outside the gene matches. This CDR3 spans 19 amino acids. The V gene's germline CDR1 is SGHVS and CDR2 FQNEAQ. The CDR3 bases are TGTGCCCGATTCAAGAAAGTGACTAGCGGGAGGGCTTGGGTGTACGAGCAGTACTTC. This gives the protein CARFKKVTSGRAWVYEQYF.

The table lists this clonotype with many counts. This rearrangement joins TRBV30 to TRBJ1-1; D possibly corresponds to TRBD1 (5 bases). Germline lookup yields CDR1 GTSNPN and CDR2 SVGIG (reference sequence). V shed 0 bases and J shed 5 bases, with 13 bases lying between them. CDR3 length: 14 residues. The CDR3 protein is CAWSVLRDPTEAFF. The CDR3 DNA is TGTGCCTGGAGTGTACTCAGGGATCCAACTGAAGCTTTCTTT.

This clonotype turned up a few times. The CDR3 nucleotides read TGCGCCAGCAGCTTGGAACAGGGGATAGTGGATGAGCAGTTCTTC. It encodes CASSLEQGIVDEQFF. The chain combines TRBV5-1 with TRBJ2-1, with 7 bases identical to TRBD1. Trimming at V came to 0 bases and at J to 8 bases, leaving 8 bases not matched to a gene. Germline CDR1 is SGHRS and CDR2 is YFSETQ. The CDR3 is 15 amino acids. Looking up the rest from reference TRBV5-1 and TRBJ2-1 gives the full variable domain: KAGVTQTPRYLIKTRGQQVTLSCSPISGHRSVSWYQQTPGQGLQFLFEYFSETQRNKGNFPGRFSGRQFSNSRSEMNVSTLELGDSALYLCASSLEQGIVDEQFFGPGTRLTVL.

As regards this clonotype: This may be a read error, as it is one base from a much larger clone. The chain uses TRBV7-6 and TRBJ2-1; TRBD1 is a possible D gene (6 bases). The CDR3 totals 13 residues. The germline gives CDR1 SGHVS, CDR2 FNYEAQ. CDR3 protein: CASSFGQGYEQLF. Written as DNA, the CDR3 is TGTGCCAGCAGCTTCGGCCAGGGGTATGAGCAGCTCTTC.

The V gene is TRBV4-2, the J gene TRBJ2-7, with D unresolved. Looked up from germline, CDR1 is LGHNA and CDR2 is YNFKEQ. This CDR3 has 17 residues. V was shortened by 3 bases and J by 1 base, with 19 bases between the two germline ends. The DNA for the CDR3 is TGTGCCAGCAGCCAGTCCATCGTACAGCCCTTATCCTACGAGCAGTACTTC. Amino acid sequence: CASSQSIVQPLSYEQYF.

This clonotype was detected a few times. The chain employs TRBV5-1 and TRBJ2-3; the match to TRBD2 covers 13 bases. Germline trimming cut 3 bases from V and 4 bases from J; bases unmatched to any gene: 2. This CDR3 is built from 15 residues. The germline gives CDR1 SGHRS, CDR2 YFSETQ. As DNA, the CDR3 is TGCGCCAGCAGCTGGACTAGCGGGAGTTCAGATACGCAGTATTTT. It encodes CASSWTSGSSDTQYF.